This T cell receptor (beta chain) is from a study of blood T cells in healthy people across ages. As for the study in general: In model experiments, template switching was able to capture about one barcoded beta molecule for every two T cells that were present.

This clonotype was seen only a few times. Trimming removed 3 bases from V and 10 bases from J, with 22 bases in between. Germline values: CDR1 MNHNS, CDR2 SASEGT. This CDR3 has 17 amino acids. The authors ran a second PCR of about 6 to 11 cycles using a sample-barcoded 5' primer and a J-beta primer mix. TCRdb ran MiXCR on the 5' RACE reads and lists one entry per CDR3 protein. The table has about 510,000 distinct CDR3 sequences, over 25% seen once. The sample was also reused in another study, on T cells of mothers and their children.

The sequencing input was blood. The V gene is TRBV6-1, the J gene TRBJ1-6, with D tentatively TRBD1 (6 bases). This sequence originates from a boy aged 2 to 10 in good health. The CDR3 region is CASSDGQSAPGRSPLHF. For the CDR3, the DNA is TGTGCCAGCAGTGATGGACAGTCCGCTCCCGGGCGGTCACCCCTCCACTTT.